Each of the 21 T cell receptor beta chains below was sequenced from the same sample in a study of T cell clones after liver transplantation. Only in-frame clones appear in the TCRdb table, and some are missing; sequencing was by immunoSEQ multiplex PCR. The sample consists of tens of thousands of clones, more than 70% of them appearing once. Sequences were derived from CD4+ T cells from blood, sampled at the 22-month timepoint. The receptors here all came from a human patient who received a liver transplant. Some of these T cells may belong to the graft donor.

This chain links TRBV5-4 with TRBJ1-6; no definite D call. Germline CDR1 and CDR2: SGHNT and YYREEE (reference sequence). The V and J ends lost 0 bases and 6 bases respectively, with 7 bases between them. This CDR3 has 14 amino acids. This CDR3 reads CASSLDGSNSPLHF. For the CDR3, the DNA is TGTGCCAGCAGCTTGGATGGCAGTAATTCACCCCTCCACTTT.

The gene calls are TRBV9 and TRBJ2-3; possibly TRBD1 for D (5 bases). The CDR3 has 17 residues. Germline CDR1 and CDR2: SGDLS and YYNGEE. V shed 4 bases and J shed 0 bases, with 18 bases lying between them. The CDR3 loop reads CASSYQQELTSTDTQYF. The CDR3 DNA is TGTGCCAGCAGCTACCAACAGGAATTAACTAGCACAGATACGCAGTATTTT.

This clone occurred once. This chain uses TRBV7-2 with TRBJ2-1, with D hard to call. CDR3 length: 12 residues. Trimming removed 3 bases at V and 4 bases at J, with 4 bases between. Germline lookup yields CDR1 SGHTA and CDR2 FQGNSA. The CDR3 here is CASSLLYNEQFF. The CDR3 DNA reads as TGTGCCAGCAGCTTGTTGTACAATGAGCAGTTCTTC.

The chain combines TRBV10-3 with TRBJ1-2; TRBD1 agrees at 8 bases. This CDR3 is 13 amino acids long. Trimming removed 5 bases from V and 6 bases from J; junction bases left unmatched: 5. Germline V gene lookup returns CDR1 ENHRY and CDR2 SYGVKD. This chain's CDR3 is CAISFGQGDGYTF. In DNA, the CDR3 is TGTGCCATCAGTTTCGGACAGGGCGATGGCTACACCTTC.

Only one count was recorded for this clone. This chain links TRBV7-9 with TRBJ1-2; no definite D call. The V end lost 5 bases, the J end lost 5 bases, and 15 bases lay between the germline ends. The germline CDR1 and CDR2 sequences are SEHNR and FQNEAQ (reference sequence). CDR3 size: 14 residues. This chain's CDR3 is CASSHAGYQYGYTF. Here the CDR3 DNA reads TGTGCCAGCAGCCACGCCGGATATCAGTATGGCTACACCTTC.

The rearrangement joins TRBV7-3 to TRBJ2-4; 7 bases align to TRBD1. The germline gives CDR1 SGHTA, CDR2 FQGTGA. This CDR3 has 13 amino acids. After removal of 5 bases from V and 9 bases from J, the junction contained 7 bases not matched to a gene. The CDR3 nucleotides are TGTGCCAGCAGCCCACAGGGGAGCGGCATTCAGTACTTC. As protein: CASSPQGSGIQYF.

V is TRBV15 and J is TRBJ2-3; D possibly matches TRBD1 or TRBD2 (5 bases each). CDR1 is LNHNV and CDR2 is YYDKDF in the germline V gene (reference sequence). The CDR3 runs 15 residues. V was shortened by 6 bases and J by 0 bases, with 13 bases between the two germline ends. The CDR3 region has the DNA TGTGCCACCAGAATCGGGACGGCTAGCACAGATACGCAGTATTTT. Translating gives CATRIGTASTDTQYF.

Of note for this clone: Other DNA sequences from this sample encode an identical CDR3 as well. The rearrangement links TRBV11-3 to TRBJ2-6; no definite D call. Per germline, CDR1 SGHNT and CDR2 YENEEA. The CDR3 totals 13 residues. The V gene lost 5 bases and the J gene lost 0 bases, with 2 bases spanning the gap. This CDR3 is CASSPSGANVLTF. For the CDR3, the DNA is TGTGCCAGCAGCCCCTCTGGGGCCAACGTCCTGACTTTC.

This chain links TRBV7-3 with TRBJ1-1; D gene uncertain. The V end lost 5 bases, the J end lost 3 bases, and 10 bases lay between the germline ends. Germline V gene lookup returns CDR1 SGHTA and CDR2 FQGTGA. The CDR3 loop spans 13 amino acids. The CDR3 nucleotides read TGTGCCAGCAGCCGAAACTTCGACACTGAAGCTTTCTTT. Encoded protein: CASSRNFDTEAFF.

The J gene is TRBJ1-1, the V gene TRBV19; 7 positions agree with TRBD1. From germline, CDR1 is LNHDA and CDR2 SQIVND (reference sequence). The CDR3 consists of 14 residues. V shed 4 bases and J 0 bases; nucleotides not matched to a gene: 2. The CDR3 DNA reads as TGTGCCAGTAGTACCAGGGGGTTGAACACTGAAGCTTTCTTT. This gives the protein CASSTRGLNTEAFF.

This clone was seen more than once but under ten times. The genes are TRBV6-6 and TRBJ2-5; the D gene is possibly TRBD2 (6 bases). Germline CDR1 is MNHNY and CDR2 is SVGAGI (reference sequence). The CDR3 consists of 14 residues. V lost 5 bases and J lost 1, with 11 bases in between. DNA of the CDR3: TGTGCCAGCAGTGAGGAGGGGCTCCAAGAGACCCAGTACTTC. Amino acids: CASSEEGLQETQYF.

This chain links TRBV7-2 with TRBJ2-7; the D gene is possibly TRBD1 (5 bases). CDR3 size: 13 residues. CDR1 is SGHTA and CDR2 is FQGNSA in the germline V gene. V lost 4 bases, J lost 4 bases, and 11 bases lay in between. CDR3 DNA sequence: TGTGCCAGCAGCTCGGTTAGGGGATACGAGCAGTACTTC. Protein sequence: CASSSVRGYEQYF. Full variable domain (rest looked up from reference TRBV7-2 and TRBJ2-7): GAGVSQSPSNKVTEKGKDVELRCDPISGHTALYWYRQSLGQGLEFLIYFQGNSAPDKSGLPSDRFSAERTGGSVSTLTIQRTQQEDSAVYLCASSSVRGYEQYFGPGTRLTVT.

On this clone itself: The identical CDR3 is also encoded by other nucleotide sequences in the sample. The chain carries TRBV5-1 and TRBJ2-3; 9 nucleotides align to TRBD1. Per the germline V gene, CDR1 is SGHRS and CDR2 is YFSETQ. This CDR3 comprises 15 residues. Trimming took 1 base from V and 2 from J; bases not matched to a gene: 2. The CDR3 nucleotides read TGCGCCAGCAGCTTGACAGGGGGCGTCACAGATACGCAGTATTTT. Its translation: CASSLTGGVTDTQYF.

The CDR3 DNA reads as TGTGCCAGCAGTTCGGAGGGGGGGCTAAAAGAGACCCAGTACTTC. Protein sequence: CASSSEGGLKETQYF. This chain uses TRBV5-4 with TRBJ2-5, with D possibly being TRBD2 (7 bases). The CDR3 runs 15 residues. CDR1 is SGHNT and CDR2 is YYREEE in the germline V gene (reference sequence). V lost 5 bases, J lost 3 bases, and 17 bases lay in between.

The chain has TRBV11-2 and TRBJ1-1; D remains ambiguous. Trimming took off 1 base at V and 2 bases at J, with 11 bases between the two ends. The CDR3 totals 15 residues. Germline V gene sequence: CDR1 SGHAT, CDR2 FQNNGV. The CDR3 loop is CASSLGVTYNTEAFF. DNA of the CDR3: TGTGCCAGCAGCTTAGGGGTGACATATAACACTGAAGCTTTCTTT.

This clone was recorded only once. This CDR3 reads CASSRGRTQETQYF. The DNA of the CDR3 is TGTGCCAGCAGCCGGGGACGGACCCAAGAGACCCAGTACTTC. The V gene is TRBV7-8, the J gene TRBJ2-5, with D perhaps given as TRBD1 or TRBD2 (5 bases each). With 5 bases removed from V and 1 base from J, the gap between germline ends came to 11 bases. CDR1 is SGHVS and CDR2 is FQNEAQ in the germline V gene. The CDR3 is 14 amino acids.

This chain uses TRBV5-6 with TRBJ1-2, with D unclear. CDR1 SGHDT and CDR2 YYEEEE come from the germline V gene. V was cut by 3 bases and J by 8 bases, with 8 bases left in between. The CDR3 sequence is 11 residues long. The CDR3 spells CASSSEGGYTF. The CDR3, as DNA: TGTGCCAGCAGCTCGGAGGGAGGCTACACCTTC. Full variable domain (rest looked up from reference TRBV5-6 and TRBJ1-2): DAGVTQSPTHLIKTRGQQVTLRCSPKSGHDTVSWYQQALGQGPQFIFQYYEEEERQRGNFPDRFSGHQFPNYSSELNVNALLLGDSALYLCASSSEGGYTFGSGTRLTVV.

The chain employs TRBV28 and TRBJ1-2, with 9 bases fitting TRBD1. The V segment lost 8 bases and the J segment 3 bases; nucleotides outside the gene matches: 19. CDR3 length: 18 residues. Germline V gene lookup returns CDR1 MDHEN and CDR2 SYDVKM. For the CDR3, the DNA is TGTGCCAGCCGCCAGGCCGGGACAGGGAGGGGGCTACACTATGGCTACACCTTC. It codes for CASRQAGTGRGLHYGYTF.

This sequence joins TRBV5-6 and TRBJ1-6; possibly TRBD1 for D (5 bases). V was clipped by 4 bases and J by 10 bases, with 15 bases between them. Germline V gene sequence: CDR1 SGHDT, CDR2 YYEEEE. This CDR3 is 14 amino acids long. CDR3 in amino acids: CASSPLRDGSPLHF. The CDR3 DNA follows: TGTGCCAGCAGCCCCCTGAGGGACGGGTCACCCCTCCACTTT.

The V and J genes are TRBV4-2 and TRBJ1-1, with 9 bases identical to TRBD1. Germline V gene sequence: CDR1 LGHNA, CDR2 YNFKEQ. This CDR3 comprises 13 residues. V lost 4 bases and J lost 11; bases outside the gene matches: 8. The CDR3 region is CASSPTGTGIAFF. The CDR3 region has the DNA TGTGCCAGCAGCCCGACCGGGACAGGGATTGCTTTCTTT.

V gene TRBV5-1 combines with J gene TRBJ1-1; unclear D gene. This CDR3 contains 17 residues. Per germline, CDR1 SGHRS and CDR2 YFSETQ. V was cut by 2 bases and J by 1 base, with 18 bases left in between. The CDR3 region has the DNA TGCGCCAGCAGCTTTTTGTCCCCTCGGGCCAAGAACACTGAAGCTTTCTTT. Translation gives CASSFLSPRAKNTEAFF.